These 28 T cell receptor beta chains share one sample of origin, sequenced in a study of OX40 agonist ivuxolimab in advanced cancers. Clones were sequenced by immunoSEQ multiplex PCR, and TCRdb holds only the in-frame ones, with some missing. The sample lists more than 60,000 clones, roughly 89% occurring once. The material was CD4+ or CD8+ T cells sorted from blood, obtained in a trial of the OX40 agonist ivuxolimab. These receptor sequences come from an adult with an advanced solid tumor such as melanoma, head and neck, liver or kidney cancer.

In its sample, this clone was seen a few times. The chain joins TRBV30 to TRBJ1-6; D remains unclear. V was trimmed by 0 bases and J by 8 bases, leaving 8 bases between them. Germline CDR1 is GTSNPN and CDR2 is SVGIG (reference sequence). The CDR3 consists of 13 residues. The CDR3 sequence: CAWSVSLYSPLHF. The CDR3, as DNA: TGTGCCTGGAGTGTAAGCCTGTATTCACCCCTCCACTTT.

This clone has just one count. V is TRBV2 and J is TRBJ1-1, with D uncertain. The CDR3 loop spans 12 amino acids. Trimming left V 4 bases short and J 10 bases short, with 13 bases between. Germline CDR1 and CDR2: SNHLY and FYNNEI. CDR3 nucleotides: TGTGCCAGCAGTGGATGGGATTTTGCAGCTTTCTTT. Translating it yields CASSGWDFAAFF. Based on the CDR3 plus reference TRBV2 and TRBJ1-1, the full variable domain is EPEVTQTPSHQVTQMGQEVILRCVPISNHLYFYWYRQILGQKVEFLVSFYNNEISEKSEIFDDQFSVERPDGSNFTLKIRSTKLEDSAMYFCASSGWDFAAFFGQGTRLTVV.

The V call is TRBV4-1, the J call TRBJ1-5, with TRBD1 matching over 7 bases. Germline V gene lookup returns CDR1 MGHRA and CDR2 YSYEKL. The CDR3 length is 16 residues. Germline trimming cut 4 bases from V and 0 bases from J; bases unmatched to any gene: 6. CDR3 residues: CASSPLGQSSNQPQHF. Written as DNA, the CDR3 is TGCGCCAGCAGCCCGCTGGGACAGTCTAGCAATCAGCCCCAGCATTTT.

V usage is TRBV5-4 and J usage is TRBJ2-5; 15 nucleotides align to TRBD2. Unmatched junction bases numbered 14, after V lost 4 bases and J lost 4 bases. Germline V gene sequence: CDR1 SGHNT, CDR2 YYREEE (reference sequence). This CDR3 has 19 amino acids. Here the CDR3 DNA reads TGTGCCAGCAGCCACCCATCCGGACTAGCGGGGGGGGTAGGAGAGACCCAGTACTTC. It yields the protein CASSHPSGLAGGVGETQYF.

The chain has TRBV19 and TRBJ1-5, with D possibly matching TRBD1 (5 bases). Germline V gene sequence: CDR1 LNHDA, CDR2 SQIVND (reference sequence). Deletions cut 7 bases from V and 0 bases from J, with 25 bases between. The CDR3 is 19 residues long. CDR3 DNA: TGTGCCAGTAAGACGCTAGACAGCCATTCGCCTTATAGCAATCAGCCCCAGCATTTT. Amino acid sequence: CASKTLDSHSPYSNQPQHF.

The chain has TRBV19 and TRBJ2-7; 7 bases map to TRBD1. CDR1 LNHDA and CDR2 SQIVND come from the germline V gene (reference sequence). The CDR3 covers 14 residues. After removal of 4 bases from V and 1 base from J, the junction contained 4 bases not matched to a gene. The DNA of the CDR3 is TGTGCCAGTAGTAACTTACAGGGGTCCTACGAGCAGTACTTC. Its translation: CASSNLQGSYEQYF.

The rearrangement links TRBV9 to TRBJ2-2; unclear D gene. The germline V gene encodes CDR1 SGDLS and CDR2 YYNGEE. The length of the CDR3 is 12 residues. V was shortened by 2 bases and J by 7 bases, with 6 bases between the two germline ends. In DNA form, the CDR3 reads TGTGCCAGCAGCGTCTGGGACGGGGAGCTGTTTTTT. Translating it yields CASSVWDGELFF.

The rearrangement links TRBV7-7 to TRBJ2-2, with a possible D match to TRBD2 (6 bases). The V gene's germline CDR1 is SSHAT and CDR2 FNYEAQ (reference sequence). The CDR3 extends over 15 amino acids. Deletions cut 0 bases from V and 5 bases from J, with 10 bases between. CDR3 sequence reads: CASSLAVGGTGELFF. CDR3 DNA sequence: TGTGCCAGCAGCTTAGCGGTCGGGGGAACCGGGGAGCTGTTTTTT.

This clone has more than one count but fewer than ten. DNA of the CDR3: TGTGCCAGCAGTTACGGCGGGGATACCTCCTACAATGAGCAGTTCTTC. Amino acids: CASSYGGDTSYNEQFF. The genes are TRBV6-5 and TRBJ2-1, with a weak D call TRBD2 (6 bases). CDR1 is MNHEY and CDR2 is SVGAGI in the germline V gene. The CDR3 totals 16 residues. V dropped 2 bases and J dropped 0 bases, with 11 bases sitting between them.

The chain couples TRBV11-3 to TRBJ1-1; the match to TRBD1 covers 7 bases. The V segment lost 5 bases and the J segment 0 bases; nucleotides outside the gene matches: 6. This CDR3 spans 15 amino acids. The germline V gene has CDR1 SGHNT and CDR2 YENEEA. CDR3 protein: CASSARQGMNTEAFF. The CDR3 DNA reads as TGTGCCAGCAGCGCTCGACAGGGAATGAACACTGAAGCTTTCTTT.

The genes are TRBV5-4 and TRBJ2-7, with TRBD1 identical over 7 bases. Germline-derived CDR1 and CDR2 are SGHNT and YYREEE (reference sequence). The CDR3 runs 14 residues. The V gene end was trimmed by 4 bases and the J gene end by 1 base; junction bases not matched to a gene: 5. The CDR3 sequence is CASSAWTGSYEQYF. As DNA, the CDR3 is TGTGCCAGCAGCGCCTGGACAGGATCCTACGAGCAGTACTTC.

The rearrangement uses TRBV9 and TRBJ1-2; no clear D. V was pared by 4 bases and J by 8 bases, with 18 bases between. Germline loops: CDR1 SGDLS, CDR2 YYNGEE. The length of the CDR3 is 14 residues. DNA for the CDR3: TGTGCCAGCAGCTCCGAAGGGAGGTTCTGGGGCTACACCTTC. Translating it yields CASSSEGRFWGYTF.

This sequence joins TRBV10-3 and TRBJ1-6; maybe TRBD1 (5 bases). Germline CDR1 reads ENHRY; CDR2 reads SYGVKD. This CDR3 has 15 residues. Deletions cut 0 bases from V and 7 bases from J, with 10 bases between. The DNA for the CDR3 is TGTGCCATCAGTGAGTCGGGAGGGGAAAATTCACCCCTCCACTTT. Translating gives CAISESGGENSPLHF.

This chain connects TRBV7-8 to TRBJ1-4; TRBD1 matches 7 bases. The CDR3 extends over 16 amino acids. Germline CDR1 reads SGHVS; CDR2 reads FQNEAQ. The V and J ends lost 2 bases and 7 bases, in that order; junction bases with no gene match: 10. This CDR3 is CASSLRGGGVGEKLFF. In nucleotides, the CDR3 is TGTGCCAGCAGCTTAAGAGGGGGCGGTGTAGGTGAAAAACTGTTTTTT.

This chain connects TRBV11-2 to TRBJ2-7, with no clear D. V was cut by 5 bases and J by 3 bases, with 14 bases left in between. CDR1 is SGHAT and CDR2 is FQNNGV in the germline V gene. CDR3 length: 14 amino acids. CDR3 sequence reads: CASSPPGPIYEQYF. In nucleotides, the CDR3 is TGTGCCAGCAGCCCTCCGGGTCCGATCTACGAGCAGTACTTC.

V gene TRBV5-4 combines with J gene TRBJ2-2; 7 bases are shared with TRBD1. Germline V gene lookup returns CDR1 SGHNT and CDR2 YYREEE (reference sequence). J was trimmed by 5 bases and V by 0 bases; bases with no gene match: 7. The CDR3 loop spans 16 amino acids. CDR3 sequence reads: CASSLAGRGLTGELFF. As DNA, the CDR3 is TGTGCCAGCAGCTTGGCGGGCAGGGGGTTGACCGGGGAGCTGTTTTTT.

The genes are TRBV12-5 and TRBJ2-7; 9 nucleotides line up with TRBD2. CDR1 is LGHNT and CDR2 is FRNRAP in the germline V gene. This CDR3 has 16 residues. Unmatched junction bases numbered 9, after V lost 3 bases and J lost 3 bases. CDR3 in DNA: TGTGCTAGTGGTTTTAGAGGGGGGACTAGCATCTACGAGCAGTACTTC. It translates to CASGFRGGTSIYEQYF. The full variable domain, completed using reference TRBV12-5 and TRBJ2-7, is DARVTQTPRHKVTEMGQEVTMRCQPILGHNTVFWYRQTMMQGLELLAYFRNRAPLDDSGMPKDRFSAEMPDATLATLKIQPSEPRDSAVYFCASGFRGGTSIYEQYFGPGTRLTVT.

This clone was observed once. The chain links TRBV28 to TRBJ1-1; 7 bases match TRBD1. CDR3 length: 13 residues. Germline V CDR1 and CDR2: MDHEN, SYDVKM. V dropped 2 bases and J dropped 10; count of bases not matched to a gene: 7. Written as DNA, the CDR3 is TGTGCCAGCAGTTTACTTACAGGGGAAGCAGCTTTCTTT. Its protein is CASSLLTGEAAFF.

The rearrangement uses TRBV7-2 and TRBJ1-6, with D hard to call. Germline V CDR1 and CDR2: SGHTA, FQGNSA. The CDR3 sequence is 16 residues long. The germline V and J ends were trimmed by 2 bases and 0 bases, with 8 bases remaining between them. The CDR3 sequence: CASSLFAGSYNSPLHF. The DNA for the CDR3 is TGTGCCAGCAGCTTATTCGCCGGCTCCTATAATTCACCCCTCCACTTT.

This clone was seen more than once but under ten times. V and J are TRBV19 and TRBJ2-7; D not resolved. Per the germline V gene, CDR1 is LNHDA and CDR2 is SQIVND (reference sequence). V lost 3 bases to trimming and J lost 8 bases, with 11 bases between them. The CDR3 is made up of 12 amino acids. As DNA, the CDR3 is TGTGCCAGTAGTATGCGCGATCAGAAGCAGTACTTC. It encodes CASSMRDQKQYF.

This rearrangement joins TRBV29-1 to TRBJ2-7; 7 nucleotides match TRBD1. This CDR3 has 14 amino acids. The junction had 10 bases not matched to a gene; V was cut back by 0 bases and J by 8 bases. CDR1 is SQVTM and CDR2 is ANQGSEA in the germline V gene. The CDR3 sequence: CSVEEGTEPLKQYF. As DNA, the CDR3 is TGCAGCGTTGAAGAAGGGACAGAACCTTTAAAGCAGTACTTC.

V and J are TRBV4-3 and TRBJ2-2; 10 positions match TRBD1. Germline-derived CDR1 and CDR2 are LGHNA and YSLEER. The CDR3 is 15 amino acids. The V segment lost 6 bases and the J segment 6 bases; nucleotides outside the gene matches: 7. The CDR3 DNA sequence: TGCGCCAGCAGTCTGGACAGGGGGATGGCCGGGGAGCTGTTTTTT. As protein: CASSLDRGMAGELFF.

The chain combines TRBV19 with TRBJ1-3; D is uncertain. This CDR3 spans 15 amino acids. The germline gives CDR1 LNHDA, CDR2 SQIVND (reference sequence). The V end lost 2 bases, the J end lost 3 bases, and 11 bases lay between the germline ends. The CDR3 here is CASSIQVGGGNTIYF. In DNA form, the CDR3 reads TGTGCCAGTAGTATACAGGTTGGAGGTGGAAACACCATATATTTT.

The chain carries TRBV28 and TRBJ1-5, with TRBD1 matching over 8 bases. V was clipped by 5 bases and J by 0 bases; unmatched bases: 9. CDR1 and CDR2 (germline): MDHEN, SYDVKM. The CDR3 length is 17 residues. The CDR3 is CASSIHPGQVSNQPQHF. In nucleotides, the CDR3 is TGTGCCAGCAGTATCCACCCGGGACAGGTTAGCAATCAGCCCCAGCATTTT.

This CDR3 is CASGAGLYDYEQYF. The CDR3, as DNA: TGTGCCAGCGGGGCGGGACTCTATGACTACGAGCAGTACTTC. The V gene is TRBV6-5, the J gene TRBJ2-7, with D perhaps matching TRBD2 (6 bases). The length of the CDR3 is 14 residues. Deletions cut 8 bases from V and 3 bases from J, with 17 bases between. CDR1 is MNHEY and CDR2 is SVGAGI in the germline V gene.

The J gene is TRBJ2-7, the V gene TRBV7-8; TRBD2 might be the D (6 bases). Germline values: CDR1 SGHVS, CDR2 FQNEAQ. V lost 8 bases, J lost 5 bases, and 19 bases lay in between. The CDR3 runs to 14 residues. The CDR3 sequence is CASVRPGLPHEQYF. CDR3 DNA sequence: TGTGCCAGCGTCCGACCGGGACTTCCACACGAGCAGTACTTC.

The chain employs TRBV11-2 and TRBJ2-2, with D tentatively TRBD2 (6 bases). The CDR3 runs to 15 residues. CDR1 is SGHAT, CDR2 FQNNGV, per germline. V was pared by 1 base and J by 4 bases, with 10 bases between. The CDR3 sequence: CASSLGIAVTGELFF. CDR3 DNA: TGTGCCAGCAGCTTAGGAATAGCGGTCACCGGGGAGCTGTTTTTT.

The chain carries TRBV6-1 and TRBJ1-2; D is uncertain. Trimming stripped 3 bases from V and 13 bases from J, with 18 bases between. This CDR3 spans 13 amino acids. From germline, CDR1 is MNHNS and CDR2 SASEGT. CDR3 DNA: TGTGCCAGCAGTGATCAAGGTCCTGCTGGATTCACCTTC. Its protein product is CASSDQGPAGFTF.